Shown below are 18 T cell receptor beta chains from a single sample sequenced in a study of identifying expanded T cells in peripheral blood. Some clones are missing from TCRdb's copy, which holds only in-frame ones; the method was immunoSEQ multiplex PCR. The table lists over 100,000 clones, roughly 90% of them singletons. Sequenced material: blood. These receptors came from a person between 18 and 69 years old in good health.

The rearrangement joins TRBV10-3 to TRBJ2-1; 9 positions agree with TRBD2. Germline loops: CDR1 ENHRY, CDR2 SYGVKD. The length of the CDR3 is 13 residues. V lost 7 bases and J lost 6; bases outside the gene matches: 4. The DNA of the CDR3 is TGTGCCATCATGGCGGGAGGGGGCAATGAGCAGTTCTTC. It codes for CAIMAGGGNEQFF.

This chain links TRBV5-1 with TRBJ1-5; D unclear. CDR1 is SGHRS, CDR2 YFSETQ, per germline. V dropped 7 bases and J dropped 3 bases, with 14 bases sitting between them. This CDR3 contains 14 residues. In DNA form, the CDR3 reads TGCGCCAGCCGTGAGGGTTTCGACAATCAGCCCCAGCATTTT. This gives the protein CASREGFDNQPQHF.

This clone was counted a few times. As DNA, the CDR3 is TGCGCCAGCAGCTTTTTGGCAGTTGATGAAAAACTGTTTTTT. Translated: CASSFLAVDEKLFF. This chain uses TRBV5-1 with TRBJ1-4; D unresolved. This CDR3 contains 14 residues. Per germline, CDR1 SGHRS and CDR2 YFSETQ. Trimming left V 2 bases short and J 6 bases short, with 11 bases between. Using reference TRBV5-1 and TRBJ1-4 for the parts outside the CDR3, the full variable domain is KAGVTQTPRYLIKTRGQQVTLSCSPISGHRSVSWYQQTPGQGLQFLFEYFSETQRNKGNFPGRFSGRQFSNSRSEMNVSTLELGDSALYLCASSFLAVDEKLFFGSGTQLSVL.

This chain joins TRBV30 and TRBJ2-1; 8 nucleotides agree with TRBD1. The V gene end was trimmed by 0 bases and the J gene end by 6 bases; junction bases not matched to a gene: 4. The CDR3 sequence is 14 residues long. The germline gives CDR1 GTSNPN, CDR2 SVGIG (reference sequence). The DNA of the CDR3 is TGTGCCTGGAGTGTAGGACAGGGCACCAATGAGCAGTTCTTC. This translates into CAWSVGQGTNEQFF. Combining the CDR3 with reference TRBV30 and TRBJ2-1 gives the whole variable domain SQTIHQWPATLVQPVGSPLSLECTVEGTSNPNLYWYRQAAGRGLQLLFYSVGIGQISSEVPQNLSASRPQDRQFILSSKKLLLSDSGFYLCAWSVGQGTNEQFFGPGTRLTVL.

The chain is built from TRBV19 and TRBJ2-4, with no clear D. V dropped 1 base and J dropped 0 bases, with 10 bases sitting between them. CDR1 is LNHDA and CDR2 is SQIVND in the germline V gene (reference sequence). The CDR3 has 16 residues. The CDR3 here is CASSIGPGVAKNIQYF. In DNA form, the CDR3 reads TGTGCCAGTAGTATAGGCCCAGGAGTAGCCAAAAACATTCAGTACTTC.

This chain connects TRBV6-6 to TRBJ2-3; TRBD1 is a possible D gene (5 bases). Germline-derived CDR1 and CDR2 are MNHNY and SVGAGI (reference sequence). This CDR3 is built from 13 residues. Trimming took off 7 bases at V and 1 base at J, with 9 bases between the two ends. The CDR3 spells CASKGRGTDTQYF. The CDR3 nucleotides read TGTGCCAGCAAAGGCAGGGGCACAGATACGCAGTATTTT.

This sequence joins TRBV9 and TRBJ2-3; no firm D call. The CDR3 has 12 amino acids. Germline CDR1 is SGDLS and CDR2 is YYNGEE. V was pared by 5 bases and J by 4 bases, with 8 bases between. The CDR3 DNA reads TGTGCCAGCAGTCTAGTTCCAGATACGCAGTATTTT. Protein product: CASSLVPDTQYF.

This clone was counted once. The V and J genes are TRBV7-3 and TRBJ2-3, with a possible D match to TRBD1 (6 bases). Trimming cost V 0 bases and J 1 base, with 8 bases left between them. From germline, CDR1 is SGHTA and CDR2 FQGTGA. The CDR3 totals 15 residues. CDR3 in amino acids: CASSLTGGRTDTQYF. The CDR3 DNA sequence: TGTGCCAGCAGCTTAACAGGGGGACGCACAGATACGCAGTATTTT.

This chain joins TRBV7-3 and TRBJ2-3; D is possibly TRBD2 (6 bases). The V end was cut by 5 bases, the J end by 2 bases, with 11 bases between. This CDR3 has 14 residues. The germline V gene encodes CDR1 SGHTA and CDR2 FQGTGA. CDR3 bases: TGTGCCAGCAGCCCTAGCGCAGTCACAGATACGCAGTATTTT. Amino acids: CASSPSAVTDTQYF.

The chain carries TRBV5-1 and TRBJ1-2, with 7 bases that match TRBD1. The junction had 6 bases not matched to a gene; V was cut back by 0 bases and J by 4 bases. This CDR3 comprises 15 residues. The germline V gene has CDR1 SGHRS and CDR2 YFSETQ. CDR3 in amino acids: CASSLGTGYIYGYTF. The CDR3 region has the DNA TGCGCCAGCAGCTTGGGGACAGGTTATATCTATGGCTACACCTTC.

The CDR3 region has the DNA TGTGCCAGCGCCCCGACAGACCTAGCCAAAAACATTCAGTACTTC. Translation: CASAPTDLAKNIQYF. The chain is built from TRBV18 and TRBJ2-4; tentative D call: TRBD1 (5 bases). Germline V gives CDR1 KGHSH, CDR2 LQKENI. Trimming took off 8 bases at V and 0 bases at J, with 14 bases between the two ends. The CDR3 is 15 amino acids.

The chain links TRBV6-1 to TRBJ2-3; 8 bases line up with TRBD1. Germline CDR1 reads MNHNS; CDR2 reads SASEGT. The CDR3 is 14 residues long. V shed 6 bases, J shed 3 bases, and the junction held 5 bases outside the gene matches. CDR3 loop: CASRPDRATDTQYF. Written as DNA, the CDR3 is TGTGCCAGCAGGCCGGACAGGGCGACAGATACGCAGTATTTT.

A few counts support this clone. The chain has TRBV2 and TRBJ2-6; either TRBD1 or TRBD2 may fit D (5 bases each). The germline V gene has CDR1 SNHLY and CDR2 FYNNEI. V lost 2 bases, J lost 0 bases, and 17 bases lay in between. This CDR3 is built from 19 residues. The CDR3 protein is CASSEFSGPRYSGANVLTF. As DNA, the CDR3 is TGTGCCAGCAGTGAATTTTCGGGACCGCGCTACTCTGGGGCCAACGTCCTGACTTTC.

In regard to this clone: Germline is not matched at one junction end, which may reflect a read error. The chain links TRBV13 to TRBJ2-5; D gene uncertain. Looked up from germline, CDR1 is PRHDT and CDR2 is FYEKMQ (reference sequence). The CDR3 sequence is 16 residues long. DNA of the CDR3: TGTGCCAGCAGCGTAGGCGCTCGGGCAGGCCAAGAGACCCAGTACTTC. Its translation is CASSVGARAGQETQYF.

The chain recombines TRBV2 with TRBJ2-1; D is perhaps TRBD2 (6 bases). Deletions cut 3 bases from V and 7 bases from J, with 13 bases between. CDR3 length: 14 amino acids. CDR1 is SNHLY, CDR2 FYNNEI, per germline. The CDR3 nucleotides are TGTGCCAGCAGTGAGGTGCGGGACCCTAATGAGCAGTTCTTC. The encoded protein is CASSEVRDPNEQFF. Supplemented by reference TRBV2 and TRBJ2-1, the full variable domain reads EPEVTQTPSHQVTQMGQEVILRCVPISNHLYFYWYRQILGQKVEFLVSFYNNEISEKSEIFDDQFSVERPDGSNFTLKIRSTKLEDSAMYFCASSEVRDPNEQFFGPGTRLTVL.

The V gene is TRBV2, the J gene TRBJ2-1; the D gene is possibly TRBD2 (5 bases). Germline loops: CDR1 SNHLY, CDR2 FYNNEI. CDR3 length equals 17 residues. V was cut by 8 bases and J by 7 bases, with 27 bases left in between. CDR3 residues: CASEQPSGSPGGNEQFF. The CDR3, as DNA: TGTGCCAGCGAGCAACCTTCCGGGTCTCCAGGCGGGAATGAGCAGTTCTTC.

The gene calls are TRBV7-8 and TRBJ1-4, with D hard to call. This CDR3 contains 14 residues. The V end was cut by 1 base, the J end by 0 bases, with 3 bases between. The germline gives CDR1 SGHVS, CDR2 FQNEAQ. CDR3 region: CASSLGATNEKLFF. Written as DNA, the CDR3 is TGTGCCAGCAGCTTAGGAGCAACTAATGAAAAACTGTTTTTT.

The rearrangement uses TRBV4-2 and TRBJ2-5, with 9 bases that match TRBD1. Germline loops: CDR1 LGHNA, CDR2 YNFKEQ. There are 17 residues in the CDR3. With V trimmed by 0 bases and J by 4 bases, 9 bases remained unmatched. The CDR3 here is CASSQEVAQGAVETQYF. As DNA, the CDR3 is TGTGCCAGCAGCCAAGAGGTAGCACAGGGGGCGGTAGAGACCCAGTACTTC.